Each of the 20 T cell receptor beta chains below was sequenced from the same sample in a study of naive CD8 T cells in extremely preterm neonates. Assay used: immunoSEQ multiplex PCR; TCRdb lists only in-frame clones, some missing. Seen here are under 6,000 clones, under 99% observed once, and the top ten hold around 0.51%. The sample was naive CD8+ T cells from blood. The origin of the receptors is a human donor in good health.

This clone was seen only a few times. CDR3 loop: CASSLDRVYEQYF. CDR3 bases: TGTGCCAGCAGCCTGGACAGGGTCTACGAGCAGTACTTC. The V call is TRBV16, the J call TRBJ2-7; TRBD1 agrees at 8 bases. The J segment lost 3 bases and the V segment lost 4 bases, leaving 2 bases of the junction unmatched. The germline V gene encodes CDR1 KGHSY and CDR2 FQNENV. CDR3 size: 13 residues.

The chain uses TRBV19 and TRBJ2-3; 9 positions agree with TRBD2. V shed 5 bases, J shed 2 bases, and the junction held 14 bases outside the gene matches. The CDR3 length is 18 residues. Per germline, CDR1 LNHDA and CDR2 SQIVND (reference sequence). In DNA, the CDR3 is TGTGCCAGTAGTCAACAAGGGGGTAGCGGGAGCGACACAGATACGCAGTATTTT. Translation: CASSQQGGSGSDTDTQYF.

This rearrangement joins TRBV5-8 to TRBJ2-1; no definite D call. The CDR3 runs 12 residues. The ends were cut back, 1 base at V and 8 bases at J, with 7 bases in the middle. Germline V gene sequence: CDR1 SGHTS, CDR2 YDEGEE. The CDR3 DNA reads TGTGCCAGCAGCTTGAAAGCCTATGAGCAGTTCTTC. Translated: CASSLKAYEQFF. Full variable domain (missing parts from reference TRBV5-8 and TRBJ2-1): EAGVTQSPTHLIKTRGQQATLRCSPISGHTSVYWYQQALGLGLQFLLWYDEGEERNRGNFPPRFSGRQFPNYSSELNVNALELEDSALYLCASSLKAYEQFFGPGTRLTVL.

This clone was found once. The V call is TRBV7-8, the J call TRBJ2-1, with D possibly TRBD1 on 6 matching bases. Deletions cut 2 bases from V and 0 bases from J, with 17 bases between. The CDR3 length is 18 residues. Germline assignment: CDR1 SGHVS and CDR2 FQNEAQ. The CDR3 spells CASSLITRQASSYNEQFF. CDR3 DNA: TGTGCCAGCAGCTTAATTACCCGACAGGCCAGCTCCTACAATGAGCAGTTCTTC.

The chain carries TRBV7-9 and TRBJ2-3, with D perhaps matching TRBD2 (5 bases). V was shortened by 2 bases and J by 0 bases, with 12 bases between the two germline ends. The CDR3 loop spans 16 amino acids. Germline lookup yields CDR1 SEHNR and CDR2 FQNEAQ (reference sequence). DNA for the CDR3: TGTGCCAGCAGCTTACCCTCGGGGAGCAGCACAGATACGCAGTATTTT. This encodes CASSLPSGSSTDTQYF.

The chain links TRBV27 to TRBJ1-6; D is unresolved. V lost 2 bases and J 5 bases, leaving 13 bases between the germline ends. This CDR3 is built from 16 residues. Germline V lookup: CDR1 MNHEY, CDR2 SMNVEV (reference sequence). The CDR3 DNA reads as TGTGCCAGCAGTTTAAAAGCGGGAGGGAATAATTCACCCCTCCACTTT. As protein: CASSLKAGGNNSPLHF.

This clone was picked up one time. CDR3 bases: TGTGCCAGCAGCGTAGGAGCGGGAGAGCATGAGCAGTTCTTC. Amino acids: CASSVGAGEHEQFF. This rearrangement joins TRBV9 to TRBJ2-1; 8 nucleotides line up with TRBD2. CDR3 size: 14 residues. From germline, CDR1 is SGDLS and CDR2 YYNGEE. With 0 bases clipped from V and 8 bases from J, the junction kept 4 bases outside the gene matches.

This rearrangement joins TRBV25-1 to TRBJ1-4; no reliable D call. The CDR3 is 14 residues long. Germline loops: CDR1 MGHDK, CDR2 SYGVNS. V lost 0 bases, J lost 5 bases, and 7 bases lay in between. The CDR3: CASSEYGENEKLFF. The CDR3 DNA is TGTGCCAGCAGTGAATACGGGGAAAATGAAAAACTGTTTTTT.

This clone has a single count. V and J are TRBV10-3 and TRBJ2-3, with TRBD2 as a possible D gene (6 bases). The CDR3 extends over 13 amino acids. Germline loops: CDR1 ENHRY, CDR2 SYGVKD. The V end was cut by 7 bases, the J end by 5 bases, with 13 bases between. The CDR3 bases are TGTGCCATCATGACGGGAGCGGAAGATACGCAGTATTTT. Translated: CAIMTGAEDTQYF.

The V gene is TRBV27, the J gene TRBJ1-2; TRBD1 aligns across 10 bases. CDR3 length: 15 amino acids. With V trimmed by 5 bases and J by 4 bases, 7 bases remained unmatched. The germline V gene has CDR1 MNHEY and CDR2 SMNVEV (reference sequence). The CDR3 region is CASSPTGGAGYGYTF. The CDR3 DNA sequence: TGTGCCAGCAGTCCGACAGGGGGCGCTGGCTATGGCTACACCTTC.

V usage is TRBV2 and J usage is TRBJ1-2, with 11 bases aligning to TRBD1. V lost 10 bases to trimming and J lost 7 bases; unmatched junction nucleotides: 8. The germline V gene has CDR1 SNHLY and CDR2 FYNNEI. This CDR3 spans 13 amino acids. In DNA, the CDR3 is TGTGCCAACATAGGGACAGGGGGATTTGGCTACACCTTC. It yields the protein CANIGTGGFGYTF. Using reference TRBV2 and TRBJ1-2 for the parts outside the CDR3, the full variable domain is EPEVTQTPSHQVTQMGQEVILRCVPISNHLYFYWYRQILGQKVEFLVSFYNNEISEKSEIFDDQFSVERPDGSNFTLKIRSTKLEDSAMYFCANIGTGGFGYTFGSGTRLTVV.

The gene calls are TRBV14 and TRBJ1-1, with TRBD1 matching 9 bases. The V gene's germline CDR1 is SGHDN and CDR2 FVKESK. The CDR3 has 18 amino acids. Trimming cost V 4 bases and J 0 bases; bases outside gene matches: 12. CDR3 bases: TGTGCCAGCAGCCCCCTGACAGGGGGGATTGACCTGAACACTGAAGCTTTCTTT. Amino acid sequence: CASSPLTGGIDLNTEAFF.

This chain joins TRBV2 and TRBJ1-6; no clear D gene. Germline V gene lookup returns CDR1 SNHLY and CDR2 FYNNEI. With 1 base removed from V and 0 bases from J, the gap between germline ends came to 10 bases. The CDR3 runs 17 residues. CDR3 DNA: TGTGCCAGCAGTGAAGAGAGTTACCGCTCCTATAATTCACCCCTCCACTTT. Protein product: CASSEESYRSYNSPLHF. Based on the CDR3 plus reference TRBV2 and TRBJ1-6, the full variable domain is EPEVTQTPSHQVTQMGQEVILRCVPISNHLYFYWYRQILGQKVEFLVSFYNNEISEKSEIFDDQFSVERPDGSNFTLKIRSTKLEDSAMYFCASSEESYRSYNSPLHFGNGTRLTVT.

This chain connects TRBV13 to TRBJ2-5, with TRBD1 matching over 9 bases. The V and J ends lost 0 bases and 6 bases, in that order; junction bases with no gene match: 5. From germline, CDR1 is PRHDT and CDR2 FYEKMQ (reference sequence). This CDR3 is 15 amino acids long. The CDR3 region is CASSLGTGGTKTQYF. The CDR3 region has the DNA TGTGCCAGCAGCTTAGGCACAGGGGGCACAAAGACCCAGTACTTC.

The chain carries TRBV7-9 and TRBJ2-3; 12 bases are a match to TRBD2. CDR1 SEHNR and CDR2 FQNEAQ come from the germline V gene (reference sequence). This CDR3 region has 16 residues. Germline trimming cut 6 bases from V and 4 bases from J; bases unmatched to any gene: 8. CDR3 sequence (DNA): TGTGCCAGCAGACGCGGACTAGCGGGAAAAGCAGATACGCAGTATTTT. This codes for CASRRGLAGKADTQYF.

The chain combines TRBV4-2 with TRBJ1-1; 9 nucleotides line up with TRBD1. CDR3 length: 14 amino acids. Looked up from germline, CDR1 is LGHNA and CDR2 is YNFKEQ. V was pared by 4 bases and J by 6 bases, with 6 bases of the junction left unmatched. The CDR3 coding sequence is TGTGCCAGCAGCCTGAGGACAGGGGAGGCTGAAGCTTTCTTT. It specifies CASSLRTGEAEAFF.

V is TRBV5-6 and J is TRBJ2-1; 10 bases map to TRBD2. The CDR3 is 17 amino acids. CDR1 and CDR2 from the germline V gene are SGHDT and YYEEEE. Unmatched junction bases numbered 15, after V lost 4 bases and J lost 8 bases. The CDR3 nucleotides are TGTGCCAGCAGCCCCCCGAGCGGGAGGGCCGTTGTTGATGAGCAGTTCTTC. It yields the protein CASSPPSGRAVVDEQFF.

The V and J genes are TRBV28 and TRBJ2-3; TRBD1 aligns across 8 bases. From germline, CDR1 is MDHEN and CDR2 SYDVKM. CDR3 length: 24 residues. With 2 bases clipped from V and 0 bases from J, the junction kept 28 bases outside the gene matches. The CDR3 sequence: CASSLERFGTGDRLHHFSTDTQYF. CDR3 bases: TGTGCCAGCAGTTTAGAGCGGTTCGGGACTGGGGACAGGCTGCATCACTTTAGCACAGATACGCAGTATTTT.

V gene TRBV7-9 combines with J gene TRBJ2-7; 11 bases line up with TRBD2. Trimming took 0 bases from V and 0 from J; bases not matched to a gene: 4. Germline V lookup: CDR1 SEHNR, CDR2 FQNEAQ (reference sequence). The CDR3 is made up of 17 amino acids. The CDR3, as DNA: TGTGCCAGCAGCTTAGCGGCCGGGACTAGCGGCTCCTACGAGCAGTACTTC. Encoded protein: CASSLAAGTSGSYEQYF. Filled out from reference TRBV7-9 and TRBJ2-7, the complete variable domain reads DTGVSQNPRHKITKRGQNVTFRCDPISEHNRLYWYRQTLGQGPEFLTYFQNEAQLEKSRLLSDRFSAERPKGSFSTLEIQRTEQGDSAMYLCASSLAAGTSGSYEQYFGPGTRLTVT.

The rearrangement uses TRBV15 and TRBJ1-1; 7 nucleotides line up with TRBD1. The germline V gene encodes CDR1 LNHNV and CDR2 YYDKDF (reference sequence). The V and J ends lost 1 base and 2 bases, in that order; junction bases with no gene match: 7. The CDR3 totals 16 residues. The chain's CDR3 is CATSRGKQGLNTEAFF. CDR3 DNA: TGTGCCACCAGCAGAGGTAAACAGGGGCTCAACACTGAAGCTTTCTTT.